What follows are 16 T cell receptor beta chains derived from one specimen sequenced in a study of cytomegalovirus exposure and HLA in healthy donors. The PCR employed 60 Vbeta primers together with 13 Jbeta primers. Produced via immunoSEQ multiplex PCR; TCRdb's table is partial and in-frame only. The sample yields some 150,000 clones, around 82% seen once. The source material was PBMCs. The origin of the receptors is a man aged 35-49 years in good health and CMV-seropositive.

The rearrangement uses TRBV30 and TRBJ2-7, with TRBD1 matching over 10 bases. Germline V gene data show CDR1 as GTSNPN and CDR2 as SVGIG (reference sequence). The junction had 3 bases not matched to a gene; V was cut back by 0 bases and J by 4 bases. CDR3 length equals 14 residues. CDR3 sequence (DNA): TGTGCCTGGAGTGTTGGGACAGGGGAATACGAGCAGTACTTC. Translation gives CAWSVGTGEYEQYF.

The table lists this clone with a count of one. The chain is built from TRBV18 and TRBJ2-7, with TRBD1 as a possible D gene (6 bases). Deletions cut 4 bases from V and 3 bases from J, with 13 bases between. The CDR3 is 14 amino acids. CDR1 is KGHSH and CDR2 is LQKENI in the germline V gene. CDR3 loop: CASSLDRRNYEQYF. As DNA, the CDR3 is TGTGCCAGCTCACTGGACAGACGGAACTACGAGCAGTACTTC. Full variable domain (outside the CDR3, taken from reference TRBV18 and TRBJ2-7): NAGVMQNPRHLVRRRGQEARLRCSPMKGHSHVYWYRQLPEEGLKFMVYLQKENIIDESGMPKERFSAEFPKEGPSILRIQQVVRGDSAAYFCASSLDRRNYEQYFGPGTRLTVT.

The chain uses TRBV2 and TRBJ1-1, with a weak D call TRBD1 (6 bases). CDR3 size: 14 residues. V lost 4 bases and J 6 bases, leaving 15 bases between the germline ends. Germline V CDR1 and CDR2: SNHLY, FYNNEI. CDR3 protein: CASSGMTGFSEAFF. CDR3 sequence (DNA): TGTGCCAGCAGTGGTATGACAGGTTTTTCTGAAGCTTTCTTT.

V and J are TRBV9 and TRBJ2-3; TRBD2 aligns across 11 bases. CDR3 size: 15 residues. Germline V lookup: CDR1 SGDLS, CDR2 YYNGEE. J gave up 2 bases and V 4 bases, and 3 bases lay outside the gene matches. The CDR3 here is CASSTSGSLTDTQYF. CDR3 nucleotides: TGTGCCAGCAGCACTAGCGGGAGCCTCACAGATACGCAGTATTTT.

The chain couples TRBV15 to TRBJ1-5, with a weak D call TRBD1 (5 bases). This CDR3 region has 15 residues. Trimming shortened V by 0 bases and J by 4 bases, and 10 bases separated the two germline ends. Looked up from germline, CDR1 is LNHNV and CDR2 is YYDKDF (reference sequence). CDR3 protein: CATSRDSGANQPQHF. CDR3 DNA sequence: TGTGCCACCAGCAGAGACAGTGGGGCTAATCAGCCCCAGCATTTT.

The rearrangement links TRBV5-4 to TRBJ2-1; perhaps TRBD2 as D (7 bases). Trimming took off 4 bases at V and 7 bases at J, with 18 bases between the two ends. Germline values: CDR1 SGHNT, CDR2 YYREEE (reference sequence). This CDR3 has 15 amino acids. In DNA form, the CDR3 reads TGTGCCAGCAGCCGAGGGGGGGGGCGCGTAAATGAGCAGTTCTTC. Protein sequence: CASSRGGGRVNEQFF. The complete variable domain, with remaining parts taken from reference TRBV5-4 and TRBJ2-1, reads ETGVTQSPTHLIKTRGQQVTLRCSSQSGHNTVSWYQQALGQGPQFIFQYYREEENGRGNFPPRFSGLQFPNYSSELNVNALELDDSALYLCASSRGGGRVNEQFFGPGTRLTVL.

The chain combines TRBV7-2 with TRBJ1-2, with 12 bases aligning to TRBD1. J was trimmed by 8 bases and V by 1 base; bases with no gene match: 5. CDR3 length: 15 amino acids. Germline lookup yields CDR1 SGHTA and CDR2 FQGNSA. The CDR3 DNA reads TGTGCCAGCAGCTTAGGGGGACAGGGGGCGCGGGGCTACACCTTC. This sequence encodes CASSLGGQGARGYTF.

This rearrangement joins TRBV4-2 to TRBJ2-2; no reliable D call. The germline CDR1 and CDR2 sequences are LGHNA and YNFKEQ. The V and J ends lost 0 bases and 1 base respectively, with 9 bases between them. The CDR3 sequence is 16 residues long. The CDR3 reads CASSQETGRNTGELFF. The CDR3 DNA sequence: TGTGCCAGCAGCCAAGAAACCGGTCGGAACACCGGGGAGCTGTTTTTT.

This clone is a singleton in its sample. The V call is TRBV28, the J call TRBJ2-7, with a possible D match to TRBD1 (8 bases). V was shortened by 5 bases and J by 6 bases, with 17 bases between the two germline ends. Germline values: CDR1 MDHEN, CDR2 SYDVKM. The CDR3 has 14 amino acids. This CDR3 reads CASSLTGEGREQYF. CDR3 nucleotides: TGTGCCAGCAGTCTGACAGGGGAGGGTCGCGAGCAGTACTTC. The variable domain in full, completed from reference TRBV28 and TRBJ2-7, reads DVKVTQSSRYLVKRTGEKVFLECVQDMDHENMFWYRQDPGLGLRLIYFSYDVKMKEKGDIPEGYSVSREKKERFSLILESASTNQTSMYLCASSLTGEGREQYFGPGTRLTVT.

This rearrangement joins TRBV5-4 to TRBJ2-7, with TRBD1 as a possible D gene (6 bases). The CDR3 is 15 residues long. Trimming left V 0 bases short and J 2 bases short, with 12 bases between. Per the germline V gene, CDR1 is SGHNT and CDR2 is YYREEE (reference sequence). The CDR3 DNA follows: TGTGCCAGCAGCTTGGGGGTGACAGGTGCCTACGAGCAGTACTTC. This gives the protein CASSLGVTGAYEQYF.

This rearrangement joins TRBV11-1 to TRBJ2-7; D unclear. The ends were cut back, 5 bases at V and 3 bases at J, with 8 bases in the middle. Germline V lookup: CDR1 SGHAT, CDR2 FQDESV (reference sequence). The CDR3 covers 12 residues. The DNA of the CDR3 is TGTGCCAGCAGCGCTGAGGACTACGAGCAGTACTTC. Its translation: CASSAEDYEQYF.

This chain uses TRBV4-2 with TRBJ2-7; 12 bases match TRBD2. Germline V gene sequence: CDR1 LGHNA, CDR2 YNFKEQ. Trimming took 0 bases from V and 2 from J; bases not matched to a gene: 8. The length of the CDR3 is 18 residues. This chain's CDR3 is CASSQDSLAGGQTYEQYF. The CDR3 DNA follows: TGTGCCAGCAGCCAAGATAGCCTAGCGGGGGGGCAAACCTACGAGCAGTACTTC.

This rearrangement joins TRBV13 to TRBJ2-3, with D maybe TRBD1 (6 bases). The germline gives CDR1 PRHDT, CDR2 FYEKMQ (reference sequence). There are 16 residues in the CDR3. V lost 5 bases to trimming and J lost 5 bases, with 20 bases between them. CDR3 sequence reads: CASSPPGYRVEDTQYF. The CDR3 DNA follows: TGTGCCAGCAGCCCCCCAGGGTACAGGGTCGAAGATACGCAGTATTTT.

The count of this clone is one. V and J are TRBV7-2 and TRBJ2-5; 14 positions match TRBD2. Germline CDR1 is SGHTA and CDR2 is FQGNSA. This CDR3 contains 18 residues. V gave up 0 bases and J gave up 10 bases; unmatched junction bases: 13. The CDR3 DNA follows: TGTGCCAGCAGCTTAGCACCTATCGCCGGGACTAGCGGGAGACACCAGTACTTC. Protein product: CASSLAPIAGTSGRHQYF.

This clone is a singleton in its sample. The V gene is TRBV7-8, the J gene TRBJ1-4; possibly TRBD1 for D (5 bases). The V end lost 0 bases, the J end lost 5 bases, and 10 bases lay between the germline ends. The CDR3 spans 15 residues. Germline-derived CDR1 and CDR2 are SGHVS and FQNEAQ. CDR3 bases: TGTGCCAGCAGCTTAGCGGACAAACCAAATGAAAAACTGTTTTTT. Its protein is CASSLADKPNEKLFF.

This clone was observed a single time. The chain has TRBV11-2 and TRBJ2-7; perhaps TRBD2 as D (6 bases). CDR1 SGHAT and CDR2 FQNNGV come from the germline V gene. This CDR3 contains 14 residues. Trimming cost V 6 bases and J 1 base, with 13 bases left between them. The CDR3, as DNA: TGTGCCAGCAGTCTAGCGCGACGATCCTACGAGCAGTACTTC. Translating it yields CASSLARRSYEQYF.